This TCR beta chain is drawn from a study of cytotoxic CD8 clonotypes in ibrutinib-treated CLL. Study-level background: Mean per-sample yields comprised 255,043 productive templates and approximately 90,000 productive rearrangements.

Profiled with immunoSEQ multiplex PCR; TCRdb holds only in-frame clones, not every one. The sample lists 120,000 to 150,000 clones; around 93% were seen once. Study-wide results and caveats: Against age-matched healthy donors, baseline clonality ran higher and tracked circulating CD8+ T-cell counts. Under therapy, public clonotypes either contracted or stayed stable, and they were uncommon.

The CDR3 covers 14 residues. Germline values: CDR1 MNHEY, CDR2 SMNVEV (reference sequence). V lost 3 bases and J lost 7, with 15 bases in between. With regard to this clone: The antigen is not known.

Sequences were derived from PBMCs, sampled after 12 months of ibrutinib treatment. The clonotype comes from a human donor with chronic lymphocytic leukemia. The V call is TRBV27, the J call TRBJ1-1, with D perhaps matching TRBD1 (6 bases). The CDR3 DNA sequence: TGTGCCAGCAGTTTCCGGGGACATGACGATGAAGCTTTCTTT. Protein sequence: CASSFRGHDDEAFF.